The 14 T cell receptor beta chains in this list originate from one sample, sequenced in a study of early T cells in non-severe SARS-CoV-2 infection (dated by TCRdb to about 2021). The receptor library was made with 5' RACE. Sequencing took place on a NextSeq 500. TCRdb cleaned the public reads at Q25 with fastp, built clones with MiXCR and kept in-frame beta chains. Merged by CDR3 protein, the rows form single entries marked with the most common genes and DNA. The sample includes fewer than 75,000 distinct CDR3 sequences, with around 19% observed a single time. The top ten clonotypes cover 7.5% to 10% of the sample. Sequencing used whole blood, obtained at baseline. Every receptor here comes from an adult who was a healthcare worker with PCR-confirmed SARS-CoV-2 infection or an uninfected control (not recorded which).

This clonotype was counted at least ten times. This chain joins TRBV7-9 and TRBJ2-7; D is unresolved. The CDR3 is 13 residues long. CDR1 is SEHNR and CDR2 is FQNEAQ in the germline V gene (reference sequence). Between the trimmed V and J ends, which lost 4 bases and 3 bases, there was a span of 10 bases. CDR3 sequence: CASSSRRIYEQYF. CDR3 DNA sequence: TGTGCCAGCAGCTCCCGCCGGATCTACGAGCAGTACTTC.

This clonotype was picked up a small number of times. This rearrangement joins TRBV2 to TRBJ1-5; TRBD1 matches 7 bases. V lost 7 bases, J lost 6 bases, and 9 bases stayed unmatched. The CDR3 consists of 14 residues. Germline V gene lookup returns CDR1 SNHLY and CDR2 FYNNEI. The CDR3 sequence: CASIGDSKVQPQHF. CDR3 nucleotides: TGTGCCAGCATAGGGGACAGTAAAGTTCAGCCCCAGCATTTT.

There are many counts of this clonotype. V is TRBV4-2 and J is TRBJ1-3, with TRBD1 matching 10 bases. There are 16 residues in the CDR3. V shed 5 bases and J 0 bases; nucleotides not matched to a gene: 4. Germline V lookup: CDR1 LGHNA, CDR2 YNFKEQ. The CDR3 region has the DNA TGTGCCAGCAGCACGGGACAGGGGCACTCTGGAAACACCATATATTTT. This encodes CASSTGQGHSGNTIYF.

The J gene is TRBJ2-2, the V gene TRBV5-1, with D uncertain. The germline V gene encodes CDR1 SGHRS and CDR2 YFSETQ. There are 14 residues in the CDR3. Trimming took off 3 bases at V and 1 base at J, with 7 bases between the two ends. The CDR3 loop reads CASSYDKNTGELFF. The CDR3 coding sequence is TGCGCCAGCAGCTACGACAAGAACACCGGGGAGCTGTTTTTT.

A few counts support this clonotype. The chain carries TRBV12-3 or TRBV12-4 and TRBJ2-3; 8 nucleotides match TRBD1. V was pared by 4 bases and J by 0 bases, with 3 bases of the junction left unmatched. There are 15 residues in the CDR3. CDR3 bases: TGTGCCAGCAGTTCGACAGGGGTCAGCACAGATACGCAGTATTTT. Protein sequence: CASSSTGVSTDTQYF.

This clonotype was seen a handful of times. The junction differs from germline at one of its ends, possibly a read error. V gene TRBV12-3 or TRBV12-4 combines with J gene TRBJ1-2; D unclear. This CDR3 comprises 14 residues. The CDR3 bases are TGTGCCAGCAATTTAAACGGAGGAAACTATGGCTACACCTTC. Residues: CASNLNGGNYGYTF.

The chain combines TRBV20-1 with TRBJ2-7, with D unresolved. The germline gives CDR1 DFQATT, CDR2 SNEGSKA (reference sequence). V was cut by 6 bases and J by 0 bases, with 9 bases left in between. There are 12 residues in the CDR3. The DNA of the CDR3 is TGCAGTGCCTCCTCGGGCTCCTACGAGCAGTACTTC. It is translated as CSASSGSYEQYF.

This clonotype occurred a few times. The chain combines TRBV12-3 or TRBV12-4 with TRBJ2-7, with D uncertain. Trimming removed 3 bases from V and 2 bases from J, with 8 bases in between. The CDR3 has 13 amino acids. The CDR3 here is CASSLHSTYEQYF. DNA for the CDR3: TGTGCCAGCAGTTTGCACAGCACCTACGAGCAGTACTTC.

This sequence joins TRBV12-3 or TRBV12-4 and TRBJ2-7, with 8 bases matching TRBD1. This CDR3 contains 16 residues. J gave up 3 bases and V 5 bases, and 12 bases lay outside the gene matches. The CDR3 DNA is TGTGCCAGCAGTGCACTCCCAGGGACAGGTGACTACGAGCAGTACTTC. As protein: CASSALPGTGDYEQYF.

This clonotype was seen many times. The rearrangement uses TRBV6-1 and TRBJ2-2, with TRBD1 matching over 9 bases. Germline CDR1 is MNHNS and CDR2 is SASEGT. The V gene end was trimmed by 4 bases and the J gene end by 3 bases; junction bases not matched to a gene: 0. This CDR3 comprises 14 residues. The CDR3 sequence: CASSGQGDTGELFF. The CDR3 bases are TGTGCCAGCAGTGGACAGGGGGACACCGGGGAGCTGTTTTTT.

The J gene is TRBJ2-7, the V gene TRBV13; 7 nucleotides match TRBD1. Germline assignment: CDR1 PRHDT and CDR2 FYEKMQ (reference sequence). The CDR3 consists of 14 residues. With 5 bases clipped from V and 2 bases from J, the junction kept 6 bases outside the gene matches. Written as DNA, the CDR3 is TGTGCCAGCAGCCTCCGGGACAGAACCTACGAGCAGTACTTC. The encoded protein is CASSLRDRTYEQYF.

This clonotype has only a few counts. The CDR3 is CASSRNRESDTQYF. Here the CDR3 DNA reads TGTGCCAGCAGCCGGAACAGGGAATCAGATACGCAGTATTTT. V and J are TRBV13 and TRBJ2-3, with a tentative D call TRBD1 (6 bases). The germline V gene has CDR1 PRHDT and CDR2 FYEKMQ (reference sequence). CDR3 length equals 14 residues. Trimming took off 5 bases at V and 4 bases at J, with 13 bases between the two ends.

This chain connects TRBV7-6 to TRBJ2-7; D unclear. The V end was cut by 1 base, the J end by 9 bases, with 10 bases between. CDR1 SGHVS and CDR2 FNYEAQ come from the germline V gene. The CDR3 is made up of 12 amino acids. The DNA for the CDR3 is TGTGCCAGCAGCTTAGGGGGAACGGCGCAGTACTTC. Its protein is CASSLGGTAQYF.

The rearrangement joins TRBV6-2 or TRBV6-3 to TRBJ1-1; TRBD1 matches 9 bases. Germline V gives CDR1 MNHEY, CDR2 SVGEGT. The ends lost 2 bases at V and 8 bases at J; junction bases unmatched: 0. There are 12 residues in the CDR3. This CDR3 reads CASSYGTGEAFF. In DNA, the CDR3 is TGTGCCAGCAGTTACGGGACAGGGGAAGCTTTCTTT.